This entry lists 17 T cell receptor beta chains sequenced from one sample in a study of T-cell reconstitution after alpha-beta-depleted transplantation in children. Preparation of the TCRbeta library used unique molecular identifiers. One entry per CDR3 protein, called by TCRdb with MiXCR from the PCR reads. The sample lists 450,000 to 700,000 distinct CDR3 sequences; 25% to 30% were seen once. Here the sequenced sample was PBMCs, taken before TCRalphabeta/CD19-depleted stem cell transplant. These receptors all stem from a boy under three years old with Wiskott-Aldrich syndrome, due to receive a stem cell transplant.

This clonotype has just a few counts. The V call is TRBV5-5, the J call TRBJ1-1, with a possible D match to TRBD1 (5 bases). The CDR3 runs to 12 residues. V was trimmed by 3 bases and J by 6 bases, leaving 9 bases between them. Germline V gives CDR1 SGHKS, CDR2 YYEKEE (reference sequence). The CDR3 DNA reads as TGTGCCAGCAGCTCAGGGCTATCTGAAGCTTTCTTT. This translates into CASSSGLSEAFF.

In this sample, this clonotype turned up a few times. Here the CDR3 DNA reads TGCAGCGTTGAAGAACCCGGGGATGAGCAGTTCTTC. This gives the protein CSVEEPGDEQFF. The genes are TRBV29-1 and TRBJ2-1, with D possibly TRBD2 on 5 matching bases. The germline gives CDR1 SQVTM, CDR2 ANQGSEA. Trimming pared 0 bases from V and 8 bases from J, leaving 8 bases between. CDR3 length equals 12 residues.

This clonotype has just a few counts. The chain links TRBV4-2 to TRBJ2-3; tentative D call: TRBD2 (6 bases). CDR1 and CDR2 (germline): LGHNA, YNFKEQ. This CDR3 has 16 amino acids. V gave up 0 bases and J gave up 3 bases, with 13 bases separating them. The CDR3 nucleotides read TGTGCCAGCAGCCAAGATCGGGAGACGGGAACAGATACGCAGTATTTT. Translating gives CASSQDRETGTDTQYF.

This rearrangement joins TRBV5-1 to TRBJ2-1; D possibly corresponds to TRBD2 (6 bases). The CDR3 runs to 14 residues. V was cut by 5 bases and J by 3 bases, with 12 bases left in between. CDR1 and CDR2 from the germline V gene are SGHRS and YFSETQ. The CDR3 reads CASRPSEYYNEQFF. The CDR3, as DNA: TGCGCCAGCAGGCCTAGCGAGTACTACAATGAGCAGTTCTTC.

CDR3 amino acids: CAISRGLAGGEDIQYF. DNA for the CDR3: TGTGCCATCAGTCGGGGACTAGCGGGAGGGGAGGACATTCAGTACTTC. The J gene is TRBJ2-4, the V gene TRBV10-3; 16 nucleotides match TRBD2. J lost 8 bases, V lost 5 bases, and 6 bases had no gene match. CDR3 length: 16 residues. From germline, CDR1 is ENHRY and CDR2 SYGVKD.

This clonotype was seen many times. The chain joins TRBV24-1 to TRBJ2-1; D gene uncertain. The V end was cut by 5 bases, the J end by 2 bases, with 15 bases between. Germline V lookup: CDR1 KGHDR, CDR2 SFDVKD. The CDR3 is made up of 16 amino acids. CDR3 loop: CATSVPGLNPYNEQFF. The DNA of the CDR3 is TGTGCCACCAGTGTCCCCGGGCTGAACCCCTACAATGAGCAGTTCTTC.

The chain recombines TRBV10-3 with TRBJ2-1; 14 bases map to TRBD2. The CDR3 loop spans 16 amino acids. CDR1 and CDR2 from the germline V gene are ENHRY and SYGVKD. After removal of 2 bases from V and 10 bases from J, the junction contained 7 bases not matched to a gene. In nucleotides, the CDR3 is TGTGCCATCAGTGAGGCCGGACTAGCGGGAGGTGGAGAGCAGTTCTTC. This translates into CAISEAGLAGGGEQFF.

This chain connects TRBV4-1 to TRBJ2-7; the match to TRBD2 covers 7 bases. J was trimmed by 2 bases and V by 5 bases; bases with no gene match: 9. The CDR3 is made up of 15 amino acids. Germline loops: CDR1 MGHRA, CDR2 YSYEKL. The CDR3 DNA sequence: TGCGCCAGCAGCTCATATAGCGGGCGCGCCTACGAGCAGTACTTC. Its protein is CASSSYSGRAYEQYF.

This rearrangement joins TRBV20-1 to TRBJ2-3; 8 positions match TRBD2. CDR3 length: 17 residues. The V gene end was trimmed by 3 bases and the J gene end by 0 bases; junction bases not matched to a gene: 11. CDR1 is DFQATT, CDR2 SNEGSKA, per germline (reference sequence). CDR3 amino acids: CSASTYSRGRSTDTQYF. As DNA, the CDR3 is TGCAGTGCTAGTACGTATTCACGCGGGAGGAGCACAGATACGCAGTATTTT.

This clonotype was counted between two and nine times. This chain connects TRBV2 to TRBJ2-7; 9 nucleotides align to TRBD1. J lost 5 bases, V lost 6 bases, and 8 bases had no gene match. CDR3 size: 14 residues. Per germline, CDR1 SNHLY and CDR2 FYNNEI. CDR3 DNA: TGTGCCAGCAGGCCAGGGACAGGGTACCACGAGCAGTACTTC. Translating it yields CASRPGTGYHEQYF. The full variable domain, completed using reference TRBV2 and TRBJ2-7, is EPEVTQTPSHQVTQMGQEVILRCVPISNHLYFYWYRQILGQKVEFLVSFYNNEISEKSEIFDDQFSVERPDGSNFTLKIRSTKLEDSAMYFCASRPGTGYHEQYFGPGTRLTVT.

This clonotype was counted a few times. The genes are TRBV29-1 and TRBJ2-7; tentatively, D is TRBD1 or TRBD2 (5 bases each). CDR1 and CDR2 (germline): SQVTM, ANQGSEA. This CDR3 comprises 13 residues. Deletions cut 4 bases from V and 4 bases from J, with 14 bases between. CDR3 protein: CSVAGTLKYEQYF. Here the CDR3 DNA reads TGCAGCGTTGCGGGGACCTTAAAGTACGAGCAGTACTTC.

This clonotype showed up just a few times. The rearrangement links TRBV14 to TRBJ2-1; no firm D call. CDR1 is SGHDN, CDR2 FVKESK, per germline. V lost 3 bases, J lost 0 bases, and 6 bases lay in between. The CDR3 has 14 residues. The CDR3 sequence: CASSHTYSYNEQFF. CDR3 bases: TGTGCCAGCAGCCATACGTACTCCTACAATGAGCAGTTCTTC.

The chain couples TRBV7-2 to TRBJ2-3, with D possibly matching TRBD2 (6 bases). The CDR3 consists of 14 residues. CDR1 is SGHTA, CDR2 FQGNSA, per germline. With 5 bases removed from V and 2 bases from J, the gap between germline ends came to 11 bases. The CDR3 reads CASSGLRSTDTQYF. Written as DNA, the CDR3 is TGTGCCAGCAGCGGACTACGCTCCACAGATACGCAGTATTTT.

This clonotype has only a few counts. J is TRBJ1-1 and V is TRBV5-1; TRBD1 is a possible D gene (5 bases). The V and J ends lost 3 bases and 0 bases respectively, with 9 bases between them. Per the germline V gene, CDR1 is SGHRS and CDR2 is YFSETQ. This CDR3 contains 14 residues. DNA for the CDR3: TGCGCCAGCAGCTGCCCCAGGGTGAACACTGAAGCTTTCTTT. Residues: CASSCPRVNTEAFF.

V usage is TRBV18 and J usage is TRBJ2-2; D call uncertain. The length of the CDR3 is 15 residues. Germline V gene sequence: CDR1 KGHSH, CDR2 LQKENI. V lost 3 bases and J lost 2, with 10 bases in between. CDR3 sequence (DNA): TGTGCCAGCTCACCTTATATCAGAAACACCGGGGAGCTGTTTTTT. It specifies CASSPYIRNTGELFF.

The sample holds a few counts of this clonotype. The chain links TRBV5-6 to TRBJ2-3; the D gene is possibly TRBD1 (6 bases). Germline-derived CDR1 and CDR2 are SGHDT and YYEEEE. Deletions cut 1 base from V and 9 bases from J, with 9 bases between. This CDR3 is 12 amino acids long. In DNA form, the CDR3 reads TGTGCCAGCAGCTTGTCCAGGGGCACGCAGTATTTT. It translates to CASSLSRGTQYF.

This clonotype was seen a few times. The chain joins TRBV5-1 to TRBJ2-1, with 11 positions matching TRBD2. The V segment lost 4 bases and the J segment 4 bases; nucleotides outside the gene matches: 7. The CDR3 contains 16 residues. The germline gives CDR1 SGHRS, CDR2 YFSETQ. CDR3 bases: TGCGCCAGCAGCATTAGCGGGAGGGCCTCTTACAATGAGCAGTTCTTC. Its translation: CASSISGRASYNEQFF.